Shown below are 5 T cell receptor beta chains from a single sample sequenced in a study of identical twins. Via MiXCR, TCRdb re-called the 5' RACE reads, giving one row per CDR3 protein. The sample consists of just under 550,000 distinct CDR3 sequences, around 15% of them appearing once. These data were also reused for a study on yellow fever vaccine responses in identical twins.

Specimen: CD4+ T cells sorted from blood. The receptors come from a woman aged 18-29 years in good health.

V is TRBV2 and J is TRBJ2-7; TRBD1 matches 9 bases. J gave up 2 bases and V 7 bases, and 9 bases lay outside the gene matches. Germline V CDR1 and CDR2: SNHLY, FYNNEI. The CDR3 is made up of 15 amino acids. CDR3: CASTETGQGPYEQYF. The CDR3 coding sequence is TGTGCCAGCACAGAAACGGGACAGGGCCCCTACGAGCAGTACTTC.

This clonotype came up a few times. The chain carries TRBV29-1 and TRBJ2-1; 10 bases match TRBD2. Germline loops: CDR1 SQVTM, CDR2 ANQGSEA. V lost 2 bases, J lost 7 bases, and 2 bases stayed unmatched. This CDR3 contains 13 residues. CDR3 in DNA: TGCAGCGTTGAAAGGACTAGCGGAAATGAGCAGTTCTTC. Its protein is CSVERTSGNEQFF.

This rearrangement joins TRBV3-1 to TRBJ2-4; 10 nucleotides line up with TRBD1. This CDR3 spans 13 amino acids. CDR1 is LGHDT, CDR2 YNNKEL, per germline (reference sequence). The V and J ends lost 3 bases and 9 bases, in that order; junction bases with no gene match: 2. CDR3 DNA: TGTGCCAGCAGCCAGGGACAGGGGAGCATTCAGTACTTC. It encodes CASSQGQGSIQYF.

This clonotype was observed a few times. The rearrangement joins TRBV20-1 to TRBJ2-1; TRBD2 aligns across 9 bases. The germline V gene has CDR1 DFQATT and CDR2 SNEGSKA (reference sequence). This CDR3 is 13 amino acids long. J was trimmed by 5 bases and V by 6 bases; bases with no gene match: 5. This CDR3 is CSATGLANNEQFF. The CDR3 region has the DNA TGCAGTGCCACGGGACTAGCCAACAATGAGCAGTTCTTC.

This chain joins TRBV20-1 and TRBJ2-4, with D possibly TRBD1 on 6 matching bases. The CDR3 contains 14 residues. Germline assignment: CDR1 DFQATT and CDR2 SNEGSKA (reference sequence). V lost 1 base and J lost 1, with 8 bases in between. The DNA of the CDR3 is TGCAGTGCTAGAGGACAGGACGCCAAAAACATTCAGTACTTC. This translates into CSARGQDAKNIQYF.